This T cell receptor (beta chain) emerged from a study of somatic mutations in cytotoxic T cells in rheumatoid arthritis (dated by TCRdb to between 2016 and 2019). General notes on the study: Patient peripheral blood (less than 31 ml EDTA) was drawn right after diagnosis and before any treatment started. TCRB deep sequencing covered some 60 patients with rheumatoid arthritis along with 20 healthy controls. Sorted V beta1+ cells also underwent TCRB sequencing, and some V beta antibody-stained T-cell populations were flow-sorted at nearly 100% purity on a FACSAria II or Sony SH800. Patients and controls did not essentially differ in median age, which was nearly identical between the groups. To characterize clonality, the study used TCRB deep sequencing while asking whether somatic mutations are carried by expanded CD8+ T-cell clones in newly diagnosed, untreated rheumatoid arthritis. Overall study outcomes, separate from this receptor: The largest CD8+ clone made up more than 20% of CD8+ cells in about an eighth of the roughly 60 patients, and blood and synovial fluid shared several identical CD8+ TCRB sequences. It was unknown which antigens the expanded CD8+ clones targeted, and their absence from virus-specific databases did not exclude viral specificity. No adjustment for multiple comparisons was made for the slight TRBV07 underrepresentation in patients. CD8+ clonality increased with age in patients (Spearman r of about 0.49) but not in healthy controls. There was no significant difference in CD8+ T-cell clonality between rheumatoid arthritis patients and age-matched healthy controls.

CD4+ and CD8+ cells were isolated by positive magnetic bead selection on an AutoMACS, and purity was checked by flow cytometry. After a first flow cytometry screen using a TCR V beta antibody panel, clonal expansions were characterized through TCRB deep sequencing of sorted CD8+ fractions. Ficoll-Paque PLUS density gradient separation was used to isolate peripheral blood mononuclear cells. DNA was extracted from CD4-enriched, CD8-enriched or PBMC samples with Nucleospin Tissue or Tissue XS kits and quantified with a Qubit 2.0 fluorometer. Of note for this clone: What antigen it recognizes has not been identified. Qualities for individual bases were not recorded, and no much larger clone is one base off.

CDR1 and CDR2 (SGHKS, YYEKEE) derive from the germline V gene (reference sequence). CDR3 length: 15 amino acids, cysteine to phenylalanine. Only the CDR3 DNA is retained, 45 bases long and in frame from the first base. V and J are trimmed by 5 bases and 5 bases, and the gene matches miss 10 bases of the junction. Sequencing of TCRB CDR3 was done on genomic DNA with the immunoSEQ assay. Turning to the authors' computational methods: Published virus-specific TCRB sequences were compared with patient CD8+ clones larger than 1%, and only a few matches were found. The analyses included only productive TCRB rearrangements. Clonality was calculated as a Shannon entropy-based productive clonality index, and a clone was defined by a unique TCRB CDR3 sequence. Repertoire overlap between two samples was calculated from the template counts of each clone relative to total templates per sample. A correlation with a Spearman r of 0.6 to 0.65 was found between V-gene usage by flow cytometry and V-gene usage by TCRB sequencing. TCRdb took over this immuneACCESS table, retaining in-frame rearrangements with V and J assigned. Such tables are incomplete; in checked studies, under half of the missing clones stem from an unresolved V gene, and the remainder is unexplained. V and J calls and clone size are given by that table; D and trimming were obtained from the DNA. Across this sample there are several thousand clones, with roughly 78% seen only once. The ten largest make up roughly 11% of the sample.

In this chain, TRBV5-5 is recombined with TRBJ2-5; TRBD1 matches 9 bases in the middle. The TCR was taken from an adult with rheumatoid arthritis. The sample comprised CD8+ T cells sorted from blood. CDR3 loop: CASRPAGQGGETQYF. The sequence in DNA is TGTGCCAGCAGACCAGCGGGACAGGGAGGCGAGACCCAGTACTTC.